Listed here is a single TCR beta chain. The data derive from a study of blood T cell repertoires in COVID-19. The ends were cut back, 4 bases at V and 2 bases at J, with 15 bases in the middle. Germline loops: CDR1 SGHNT, CDR2 YENEEA. The length of the CDR3 is 16 residues. Authors' analysis steps: For nucleated cells, counts were estimated from reference gene primer amplification. The assay was immunoSEQ multiplex PCR, and TCRdb's table has in-frame clones only and misses some. V, J and clone size were drawn from that table, and D and trimming were deduced from the DNA. The sample carries about 220,000 clones, around 87% recorded once. Clinical history as reported by participants underpinned cohort assignment. Contact with a PCR-confirmed or clinician-diagnosed COVID-19 case occurred within 2 weeks of entry.

This TCR was recovered from a man aged 30-40 years who had been exposed to COVID-19. The material sequenced was PBMCs or T cells enriched from blood (not recorded which). V usage is TRBV11-3 and J usage is TRBJ2-1; possible D gene TRBD1, 6 bases. CDR3 in amino acids: CASSSNPTGPYNEQFF. The CDR3 nucleotides are TGTGCCAGCAGCTCTAACCCTACAGGGCCCTACAATGAGCAGTTCTTC.